The sequence of this TCR beta chain was determined in a study of patients and donors after allogeneic stem cell transplantation. TCRdb analysed the RT-PCR reads with MiXCR anew, one entry per CDR3 protein. The repertoire has approximately 220,000 distinct CDR3 sequences, around two fifths of them found once; the top ten carry about 9.9%. CDR3 length: 13 residues. The V and J ends lost 2 bases and 7 bases, in that order; junction bases with no gene match: 5. Germline V lookup: CDR1 SGDLS, CDR2 YYNGEE. This clonotype has more than one count but fewer than ten. This TCR derives from a human donor who was either an allogeneic HSCT recipient or a stem cell or donor lymphocyte infusion donor (not recorded which). It is not recorded whose cells these are; they may come from a transplant donor. The chain joins TRBV9 to TRBJ2-5, with TRBD1 matching over 7 bases. Source material: blood, either unsorted or a sorted T cell fraction (not recorded which). The DNA for the CDR3 is TGTGCCAGCAGCGTCACAGGGGAAGGGACCCAGTACTTC. This sequence encodes CASSVTGEGTQYF.